Below, 25 T cell receptor beta chains from the same sample are listed, as sequenced in a study of cytomegalovirus exposure and HLA in healthy donors. Primers for the PCR totalled 60 Vbeta and 13 Jbeta. Some clones are missing from TCRdb's copy, which holds only in-frame ones; the method was immunoSEQ multiplex PCR. The data hold tens of thousands of clones, with 82% observed a single time. The material sequenced was PBMCs. The receptor set was obtained from a man in his fifties in good health and CMV-seronegative.

The chain uses TRBV20-1 and TRBJ2-1; D call uncertain. The germline V and J ends were trimmed by 7 bases and 7 bases, with 11 bases remaining between them. CDR3 length: 11 residues. The germline V gene has CDR1 DFQATT and CDR2 SNEGSKA (reference sequence). The CDR3 coding sequence is TGCAGTGTGGGTAGCATAAATGAGCAGTTCTTC. This encodes CSVGSINEQFF.

The chain couples TRBV5-4 to TRBJ2-7; 8 bases agree with TRBD1. CDR1 and CDR2 from the germline V gene are SGHNT and YYREEE (reference sequence). The CDR3 loop spans 16 amino acids. J gave up 4 bases and V 0 bases, and 9 bases lay outside the gene matches. The CDR3 sequence: CASSLGRSGTGYEQYF. For the CDR3, the DNA is TGTGCCAGCAGCTTGGGTAGATCCGGGACAGGTTACGAGCAGTACTTC.

Written as DNA, the CDR3 is TGCGCCAGCAGCCAAGAAGGGCTAGCTCGGGACAATGAGCAGTTCTTC. It encodes CASSQEGLARDNEQFF. The V call is TRBV4-3, the J call TRBJ2-1, with D tentatively TRBD2 (5 bases). Germline CDR1 and CDR2: LGHNA and YSLEER. The CDR3 contains 16 residues. The V gene lost 0 bases and the J gene lost 5 bases, with 14 bases spanning the gap.

The rearrangement uses TRBV23-1 and TRBJ2-3; D is perhaps TRBD2 (7 bases). TRBV23-1 is an ORF, and what it does is uncertain. This CDR3 comprises 19 residues. V lost 10 bases, J lost 5 bases, and 34 bases lay in between. The CDR3 reads CATRDGGRGGSPRVDTQYF. CDR3 in DNA: TGCGCCACCCGCGATGGGGGCCGAGGCGGGAGTCCCAGGGTAGATACGCAGTATTTT.

This sequence joins TRBV27 and TRBJ2-5, with TRBD1 matching 8 bases. The germline V gene encodes CDR1 MNHEY and CDR2 SMNVEV (reference sequence). The CDR3 loop spans 19 amino acids. Trimming at V came to 8 bases and at J to 2 bases, leaving 22 bases not matched to a gene. CDR3 residues: CASASRMAPRGRGQETQYF. CDR3 in DNA: TGTGCCAGCGCATCACGCATGGCCCCCAGGGGGCGAGGGCAAGAGACCCAGTACTTC.

J is TRBJ2-7 and V is TRBV7-9; 10 bases align to TRBD1. The germline V gene has CDR1 SEHNR and CDR2 FQNEAQ (reference sequence). V gave up 5 bases and J gave up 4 bases; unmatched junction bases: 11. The CDR3 is made up of 16 amino acids. The CDR3 DNA follows: TGTGCCAGCAGCCCCCGATTAGACAGGGGGCGGTACGAGCAGTACTTC. Residues: CASSPRLDRGRYEQYF.

The table lists this clone with a few counts. The V gene is TRBV10-3, the J gene TRBJ1-1; D is uncertain. V dropped 7 bases and J dropped 3 bases, with 21 bases sitting between them. This CDR3 region has 16 residues. Germline loops: CDR1 ENHRY, CDR2 SYGVKD. CDR3 protein: CAINGGPSVPDTEAFF. The CDR3 DNA follows: TGTGCCATCAATGGAGGCCCTTCCGTTCCAGACACTGAAGCTTTCTTT.

The chain employs TRBV27 and TRBJ2-3, with a tentative D call TRBD2 (5 bases). Germline V gene data show CDR1 as MNHEY and CDR2 as SMNVEV (reference sequence). V dropped 8 bases and J dropped 3 bases, with 18 bases sitting between them. The CDR3 consists of 15 residues. CDR3 DNA sequence: TGTGCCAGCGGAACCCCCCTAGGAGGTACAGATACGCAGTATTTT. Protein product: CASGTPLGGTDTQYF.

The chain has TRBV9 and TRBJ2-7; 9 bases line up with TRBD1. This CDR3 region has 15 residues. V lost 0 bases to trimming and J lost 3 bases; unmatched junction nucleotides: 4. Germline V gene lookup returns CDR1 SGDLS and CDR2 YYNGEE. The CDR3 sequence: CASSVGPGQGYEQYF. The CDR3 region has the DNA TGTGCCAGCAGCGTAGGTCCGGGACAGGGCTACGAGCAGTACTTC.

The V call is TRBV28, the J call TRBJ1-4, with 10 positions matching TRBD1. V was pared by 7 bases and J by 7 bases, with 6 bases of the junction left unmatched. The CDR3 sequence is 14 residues long. Germline values: CDR1 MDHEN, CDR2 SYDVKM. The CDR3 reads CASILGQGSEKLFF. As DNA, the CDR3 is TGTGCCAGCATCCTGGGACAGGGGAGTGAAAAACTGTTTTTT.

The J gene is TRBJ2-3, the V gene TRBV27, with D tentatively TRBD2 (8 bases). V was trimmed by 5 bases and J by 0 bases, leaving 27 bases between them. The CDR3 sequence is 20 residues long. Germline V gene lookup returns CDR1 MNHEY and CDR2 SMNVEV (reference sequence). CDR3 in amino acids: CASSLQGPVRAGESTDTQYF. The CDR3, as DNA: TGTGCCAGCAGTCTACAGGGGCCCGTGAGAGCGGGAGAGAGCACAGATACGCAGTATTTT.

The gene calls are TRBV11-2 and TRBJ2-7; perhaps TRBD1 as D (6 bases). The CDR3 loop spans 15 amino acids. CDR1 SGHAT and CDR2 FQNNGV come from the germline V gene. V shed 0 bases and J shed 3 bases, with 12 bases lying between them. The CDR3 bases are TGTGCCAGCAGCTTAGAAACAGGGAAATACTACGAGCAGTACTTC. This encodes CASSLETGKYYEQYF.

This clone appeared a few times. The chain recombines TRBV30 with TRBJ1-6; tentative D call: TRBD1 (5 bases). This CDR3 is built from 18 residues. Germline V gene lookup returns CDR1 GTSNPN and CDR2 SVGIG (reference sequence). V shed 0 bases and J shed 11 bases, with 26 bases lying between them. CDR3 DNA: TGTGCCTGGAGTGTACTGGCAGCTAATACGATAAGGGGCCCACCCCTCCACTTT. It encodes CAWSVLAANTIRGPPLHF.

V is TRBV18 and J is TRBJ2-1, with a possible D match to TRBD1 (5 bases). Germline V CDR1 and CDR2: KGHSH, LQKENI. V was cut by 4 bases and J by 4 bases, with 17 bases left in between. The CDR3 has 16 residues. Written as DNA, the CDR3 is TGTGCCAGCTCACAGTTTTCTACCCGGACATACAATGAGCAGTTCTTC. It specifies CASSQFSTRTYNEQFF.

This clone was observed a single time. This chain joins TRBV5-1 and TRBJ2-5; TRBD1 might be the D (6 bases). CDR1 and CDR2 (germline): SGHRS, YFSETQ. The CDR3 loop spans 13 amino acids. Trimming took off 4 bases at V and 7 bases at J, with 14 bases between the two ends. The CDR3 sequence is CASSPQTGGTQYF. The CDR3 nucleotides are TGCGCCAGCAGCCCCCAGACAGGTGGGACCCAGTACTTC.

The chain carries TRBV9 and TRBJ1-6, with D maybe TRBD1 (5 bases). Germline CDR1 reads SGDLS; CDR2 reads YYNGEE. V dropped 0 bases and J dropped 7 bases, with 11 bases sitting between them. This CDR3 spans 15 amino acids. The CDR3 sequence: CASSVGGGGNSPLHF. In DNA form, the CDR3 reads TGTGCCAGCAGCGTAGGCGGGGGAGGCAATTCACCCCTCCACTTT.

The chain has TRBV7-3 and TRBJ2-2, with TRBD2 matching over 9 bases. Trimming removed 0 bases from V and 7 bases from J; junction bases left unmatched: 12. The CDR3 runs to 18 residues. Germline V gene lookup returns CDR1 SGHTA and CDR2 FQGTGA. CDR3 loop: CASSLTPGREGPGGELFF. The CDR3, as DNA: TGTGCCAGCAGCTTAACGCCCGGGCGGGAGGGCCCCGGCGGGGAGCTGTTTTTT.

This sequence joins TRBV21-1 and TRBJ2-7; the D call of TRBD2 is as the table states it, not checked on the DNA. TRBV21-1 is deemed a pseudogene. This CDR3 contains 15 residues. The CDR3 reads CASSNPGLGSYEQYF. CDR3 sequence (DNA): TGTGCCAGCAGCAATCCGGGACTAGGCTCCTACGAGCAGTACTTC.

The rearrangement uses TRBV19 and TRBJ1-5; D might be TRBD1 (5 bases). The CDR3 contains 11 residues. Germline CDR1 reads LNHDA; CDR2 reads SQIVND (reference sequence). V shed 8 bases and J shed 11 bases, with 13 bases lying between them. This chain's CDR3 is CASGPLRAQHF. CDR3 bases: TGTGCCAGTGGGCCCCTCAGGGCCCAGCATTTT.

CDR3 coding DNA: TGCGCCAGCTCATCGCTGGACAGGTCGGTCTTCTGGCCATCCTCTGGAAACACCATATATTTT. Its translation is CASSSLDRSVFWPSSGNTIYF. The chain recombines TRBV10-1 with TRBJ1-3, with TRBD1 matching 7 bases. The germline V gene has CDR1 WNHNN and CDR2 SYGVQD (reference sequence). Losses at the gene ends were 8 bases for V and 0 bases for J; bases not matched to a gene: 25. The CDR3 has 21 amino acids.

The rearrangement uses TRBV7-9 and TRBJ2-1; D remains unclear. Trimming left V 2 bases short and J 7 bases short, with 3 bases between. Germline V gives CDR1 SEHNR, CDR2 FQNEAQ (reference sequence). The CDR3 has 11 amino acids. Here the CDR3 reads CASSLHNEQFF. Written as DNA, the CDR3 is TGTGCCAGCAGCTTACATAATGAGCAGTTCTTC.

This chain joins TRBV4-2 and TRBJ2-7; possibly TRBD1 for D (5 bases). Germline V gives CDR1 LGHNA, CDR2 YNFKEQ. With 4 bases removed from V and 7 bases from J, the gap between germline ends came to 20 bases. The CDR3 covers 15 residues. The CDR3 protein is CASSRDTGPAWEQYF. The CDR3 bases are TGTGCCAGCAGCCGCGATACAGGCCCGGCGTGGGAGCAGTACTTC.

This clone was recorded only once. The DNA of the CDR3 is TGTGCCAGCAGCTTGAGCGGGGCCCAAGAGACCCAGTACTTC. Amino acids: CASSLSGAQETQYF. The J gene is TRBJ2-5, the V gene TRBV7-9; 7 nucleotides line up with TRBD2. This CDR3 contains 14 residues. Losses at the gene ends were 3 bases for V and 1 base for J; bases not matched to a gene: 2. From germline, CDR1 is SEHNR and CDR2 FQNEAQ (reference sequence).

The genes are TRBV28 and TRBJ1-3, with a possible D match to TRBD1 (5 bases). The CDR3 is 15 residues long. The V end lost 6 bases, the J end lost 1 base, and 13 bases lay between the germline ends. Germline CDR1 and CDR2: MDHEN and SYDVKM. The CDR3 is CASRGLTVSGNTIYF. The CDR3 region has the DNA TGTGCCAGCAGGGGACTGACAGTATCTGGAAACACCATATATTTT.

J is TRBJ2-1 and V is TRBV7-3, with D perhaps TRBD1 (8 bases). This CDR3 is 16 amino acids long. Germline V lookup: CDR1 SGHTA, CDR2 FQGTGA. V shed 1 base and J shed 6 bases, with 16 bases lying between them. CDR3 residues: CASSLNTGGVSNEQFF. The CDR3 nucleotides are TGTGCCAGCAGCTTAAACACAGGGGGGGTGAGCAATGAGCAGTTCTTC.